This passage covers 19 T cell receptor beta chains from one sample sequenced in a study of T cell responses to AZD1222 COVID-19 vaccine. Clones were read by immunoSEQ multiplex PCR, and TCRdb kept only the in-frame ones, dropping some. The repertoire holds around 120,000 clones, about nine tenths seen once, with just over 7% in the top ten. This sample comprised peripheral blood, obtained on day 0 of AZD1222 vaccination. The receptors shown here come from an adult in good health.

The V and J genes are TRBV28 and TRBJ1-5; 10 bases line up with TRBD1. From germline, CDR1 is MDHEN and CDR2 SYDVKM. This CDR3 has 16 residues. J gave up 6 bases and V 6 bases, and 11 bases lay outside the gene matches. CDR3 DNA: TGTGCCAGCAGCACCGGGACAGGGGCCCTGGGTCAGCCCCAGCATTTT. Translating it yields CASSTGTGALGQPQHF.

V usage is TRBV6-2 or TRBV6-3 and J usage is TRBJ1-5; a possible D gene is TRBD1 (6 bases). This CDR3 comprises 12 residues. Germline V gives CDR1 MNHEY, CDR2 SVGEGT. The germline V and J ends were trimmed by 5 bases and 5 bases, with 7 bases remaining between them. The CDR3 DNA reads TGTGCCAGCAGTCACAGGGATCAGCCCCAGCATTTT. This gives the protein CASSHRDQPQHF.

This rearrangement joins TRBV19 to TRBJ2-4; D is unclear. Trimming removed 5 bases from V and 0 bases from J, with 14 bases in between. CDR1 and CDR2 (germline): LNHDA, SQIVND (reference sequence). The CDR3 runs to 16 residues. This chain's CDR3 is CASSRSGLIAKNIQYF. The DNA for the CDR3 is TGTGCCAGTAGTCGGTCTGGGCTTATAGCCAAAAACATTCAGTACTTC. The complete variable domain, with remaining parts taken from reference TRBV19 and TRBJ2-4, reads DGGITQSPKYLFRKEGQNVTLSCEQNLNHDAMYWYRQDPGQGLRLIYYSQIVNDFQKGDIAEGYSVSREKKESFPLTVTSAQKNPTAFYLCASSRSGLIAKNIQYFGAGTRLSVL.

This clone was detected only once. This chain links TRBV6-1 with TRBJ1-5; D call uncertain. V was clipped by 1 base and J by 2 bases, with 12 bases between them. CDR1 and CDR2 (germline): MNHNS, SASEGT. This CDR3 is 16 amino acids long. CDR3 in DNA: TGTGCCAGCAGTGAAGGAGTCAGCCTCGGCAATCAGCCCCAGCATTTT. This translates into CASSEGVSLGNQPQHF.

The CDR3 protein is CASIGFPDGPTYEQYF. The CDR3 DNA is TGCGCCAGCATTGGATTCCCGGACGGACCCACCTACGAGCAGTACTTC. The chain uses TRBV10-2 and TRBJ2-7; unclear D gene. CDR1 WSHSY and CDR2 SAAADI come from the germline V gene. This CDR3 has 16 residues. Trimming took 7 bases from V and 2 from J, leaving 21 bases between them.

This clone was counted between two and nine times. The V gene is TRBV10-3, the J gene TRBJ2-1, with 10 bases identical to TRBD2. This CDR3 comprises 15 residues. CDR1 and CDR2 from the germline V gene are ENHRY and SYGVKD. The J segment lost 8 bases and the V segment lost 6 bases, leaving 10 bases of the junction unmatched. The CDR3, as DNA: TGTGCCATCAGGTCGACTAGCGGGCCCTTGGATGAGCAGTTCTTC. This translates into CAIRSTSGPLDEQFF.

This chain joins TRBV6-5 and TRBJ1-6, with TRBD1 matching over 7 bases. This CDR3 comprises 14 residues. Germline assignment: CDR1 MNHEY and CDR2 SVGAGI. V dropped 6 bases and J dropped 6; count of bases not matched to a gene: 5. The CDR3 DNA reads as TGTGCCAGCAGGTCCCGGGACAGTAATTCACCCCTCCACTTT. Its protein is CASRSRDSNSPLHF.

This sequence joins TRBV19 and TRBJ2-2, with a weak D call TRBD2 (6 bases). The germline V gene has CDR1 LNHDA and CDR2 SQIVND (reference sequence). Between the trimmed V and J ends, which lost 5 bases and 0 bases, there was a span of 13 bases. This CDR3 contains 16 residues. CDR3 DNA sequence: TGTGCCAGTAGTCCTCGGGCGGGACCGAACACCGGGGAGCTGTTTTTT. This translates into CASSPRAGPNTGELFF. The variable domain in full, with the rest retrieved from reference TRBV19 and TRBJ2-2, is DGGITQSPKYLFRKEGQNVTLSCEQNLNHDAMYWYRQDPGQGLRLIYYSQIVNDFQKGDIAEGYSVSREKKESFPLTVTSAQKNPTAFYLCASSPRAGPNTGELFFGEGSRLTVL.

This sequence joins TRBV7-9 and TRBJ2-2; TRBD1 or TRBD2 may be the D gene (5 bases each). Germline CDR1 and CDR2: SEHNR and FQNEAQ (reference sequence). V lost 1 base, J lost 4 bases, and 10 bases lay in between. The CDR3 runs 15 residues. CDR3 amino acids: CASSLGQGPTGELFF. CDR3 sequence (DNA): TGTGCCAGCAGCTTAGGTCAGGGACCCACCGGGGAGCTGTTTTTT.

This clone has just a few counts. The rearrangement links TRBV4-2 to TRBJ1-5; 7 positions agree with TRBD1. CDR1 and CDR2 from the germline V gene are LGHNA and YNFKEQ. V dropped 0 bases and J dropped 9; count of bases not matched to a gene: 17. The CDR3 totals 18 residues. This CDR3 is CASSQEGAGQRPRRPQHF. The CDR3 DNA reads TGTGCCAGCAGCCAAGAAGGAGCGGGACAGAGACCACGGAGGCCCCAGCATTTT.

For the CDR3, the DNA is TGTGCCAGCAGTTCGCTTAGCGGCTCCTACAATGAGCAGTTCTTC. It translates to CASSSLSGSYNEQFF. The gene calls are TRBV27 and TRBJ2-1; tentative D call: TRBD2 (6 bases). Germline V gene lookup returns CDR1 MNHEY and CDR2 SMNVEV (reference sequence). Trimming left V 4 bases short and J 0 bases short, with 10 bases between. The CDR3 has 15 amino acids.

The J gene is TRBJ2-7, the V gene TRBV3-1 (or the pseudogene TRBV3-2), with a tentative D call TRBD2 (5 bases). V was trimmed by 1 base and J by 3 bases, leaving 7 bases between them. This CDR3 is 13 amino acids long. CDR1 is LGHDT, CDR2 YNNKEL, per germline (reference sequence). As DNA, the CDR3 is TGTGCCAGCAGCCAAGCGGGAATCTACGAGCAGTACTTC. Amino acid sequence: CASSQAGIYEQYF.

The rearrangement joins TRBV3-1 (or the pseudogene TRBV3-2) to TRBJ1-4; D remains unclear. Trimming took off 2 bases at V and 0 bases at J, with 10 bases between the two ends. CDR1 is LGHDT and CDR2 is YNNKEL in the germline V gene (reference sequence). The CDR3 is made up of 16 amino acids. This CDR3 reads CASSQNLPATNEKLFF. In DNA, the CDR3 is TGTGCCAGCAGCCAAAATCTTCCTGCAACTAATGAAAAACTGTTTTTT.

The CDR3 DNA reads TGCAGCGCCCTGGGGGGGCGCGGAGGCTACACCTTC. Translating it yields CSALGGRGGYTF. V and J are TRBV29-1 and TRBJ1-2, with D possibly matching TRBD1 (6 bases). The CDR3 runs to 12 residues. The V end lost 7 bases, the J end lost 8 bases, and 17 bases lay between the germline ends. Germline V gene data show CDR1 as SQVTM and CDR2 as ANQGSEA.

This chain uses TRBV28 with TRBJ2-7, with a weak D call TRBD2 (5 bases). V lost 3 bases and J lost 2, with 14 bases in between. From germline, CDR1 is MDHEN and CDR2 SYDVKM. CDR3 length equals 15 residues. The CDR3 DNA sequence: TGTGCCAGCAGTTTGGCAAAAAGCGGTACCTACGAGCAGTACTTC. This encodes CASSLAKSGTYEQYF.

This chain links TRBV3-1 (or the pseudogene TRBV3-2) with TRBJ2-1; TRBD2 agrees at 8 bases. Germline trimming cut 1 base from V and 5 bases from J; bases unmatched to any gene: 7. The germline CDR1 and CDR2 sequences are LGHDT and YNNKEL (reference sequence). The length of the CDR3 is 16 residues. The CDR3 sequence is CASSQVASGSHNEQFF. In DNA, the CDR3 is TGTGCCAGCAGCCAAGTGGCTAGCGGGTCCCACAATGAGCAGTTCTTC.

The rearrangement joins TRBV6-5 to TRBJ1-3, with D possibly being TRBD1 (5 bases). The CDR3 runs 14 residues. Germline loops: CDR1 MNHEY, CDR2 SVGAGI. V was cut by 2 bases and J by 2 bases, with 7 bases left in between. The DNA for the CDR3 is TGTGCCAGCAGTTACGGGGGAACTGGAAACACCATATATTTT. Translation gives CASSYGGTGNTIYF.

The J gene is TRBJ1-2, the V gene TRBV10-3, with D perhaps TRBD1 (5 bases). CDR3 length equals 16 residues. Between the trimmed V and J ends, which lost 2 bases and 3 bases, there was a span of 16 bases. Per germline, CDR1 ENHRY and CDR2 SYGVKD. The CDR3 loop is CAISEPQPRGYYGYTF. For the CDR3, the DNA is TGTGCCATCAGTGAGCCTCAACCACGGGGCTACTATGGCTACACCTTC.

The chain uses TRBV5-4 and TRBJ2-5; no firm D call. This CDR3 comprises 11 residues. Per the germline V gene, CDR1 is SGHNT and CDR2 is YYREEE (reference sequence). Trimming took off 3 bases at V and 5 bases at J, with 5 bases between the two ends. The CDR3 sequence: CASSSTETQYF. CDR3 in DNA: TGTGCCAGCAGCTCGACGGAGACCCAGTACTTC.